Listed here is a single T cell receptor (beta chain). This specimen belongs to a study of shared clonotypes between healthy human individuals. Assay used: immunoSEQ multiplex PCR; TCRdb lists only in-frame clones, some missing. This sample has over 1.4 million clones, with roughly 96% found just once. Trimming removed 0 bases from V and 4 bases from J; junction bases left unmatched: 6. Germline CDR1 LGHNT, CDR2 FRNRAP. The CDR3 spans 16 residues. The V call is TRBV12-5, the J call TRBJ1-2; 9 bases are a match to TRBD1. The TCR originated in a man under 40 in good health. Sequencing was carried out using naive CD4+ T cells sorted from blood. Noted subset: CD45RA+ positively selected. CDR3 amino acids: CASGLVVRQGVYGYTF. CDR3 sequence (DNA): TGTGCTAGTGGTTTGGTAGTGCGACAGGGGGTCTATGGCTACACCTTC.